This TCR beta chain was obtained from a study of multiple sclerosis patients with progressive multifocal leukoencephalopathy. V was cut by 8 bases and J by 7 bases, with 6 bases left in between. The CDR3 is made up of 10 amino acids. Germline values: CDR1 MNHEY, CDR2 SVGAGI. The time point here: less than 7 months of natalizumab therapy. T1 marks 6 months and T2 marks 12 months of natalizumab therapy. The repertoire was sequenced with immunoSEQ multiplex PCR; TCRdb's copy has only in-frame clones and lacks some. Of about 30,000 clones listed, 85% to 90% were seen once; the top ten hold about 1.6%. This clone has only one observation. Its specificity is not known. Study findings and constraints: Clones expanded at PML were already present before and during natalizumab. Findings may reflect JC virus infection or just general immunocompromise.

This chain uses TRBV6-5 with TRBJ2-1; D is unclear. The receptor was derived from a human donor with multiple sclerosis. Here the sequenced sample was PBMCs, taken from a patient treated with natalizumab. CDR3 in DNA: TGTGCCAGCGGAAGGAATGAGCAGTTCTTC. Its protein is CASGRNEQFF.